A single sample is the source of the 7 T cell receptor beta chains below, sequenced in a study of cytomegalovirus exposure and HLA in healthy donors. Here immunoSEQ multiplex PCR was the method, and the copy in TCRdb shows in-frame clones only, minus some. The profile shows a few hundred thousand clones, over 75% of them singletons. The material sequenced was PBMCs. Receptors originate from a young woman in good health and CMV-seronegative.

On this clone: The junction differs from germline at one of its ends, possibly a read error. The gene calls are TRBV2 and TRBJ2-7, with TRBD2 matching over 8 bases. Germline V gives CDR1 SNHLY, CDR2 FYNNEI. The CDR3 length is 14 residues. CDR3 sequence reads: CASREAGANYEQYF. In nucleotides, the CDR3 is TGTGCCAGCAGAGAAGCGGGGGCTAACTACGAGCAGTACTTC.

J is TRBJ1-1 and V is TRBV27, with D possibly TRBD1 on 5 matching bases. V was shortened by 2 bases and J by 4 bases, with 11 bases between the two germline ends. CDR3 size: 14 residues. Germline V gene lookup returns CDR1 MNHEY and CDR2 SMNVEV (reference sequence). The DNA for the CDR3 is TGTGCCAGCAGTTTAGTAGGGGTTGGCACTGAAGCTTTCTTT. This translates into CASSLVGVGTEAFF.

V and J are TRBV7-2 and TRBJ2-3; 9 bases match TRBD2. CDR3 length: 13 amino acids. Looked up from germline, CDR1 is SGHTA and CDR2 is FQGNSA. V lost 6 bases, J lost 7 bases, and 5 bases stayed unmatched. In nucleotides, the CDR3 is TGTGCCAGCAGAACTAGCGGGCAGAATACGCAGTATTTT. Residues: CASRTSGQNTQYF.

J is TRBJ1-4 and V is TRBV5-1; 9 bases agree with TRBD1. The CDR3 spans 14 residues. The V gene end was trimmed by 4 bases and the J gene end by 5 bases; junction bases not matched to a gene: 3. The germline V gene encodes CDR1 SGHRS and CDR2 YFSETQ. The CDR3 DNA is TGCGCCAGCAGCCGGGACAGGGTAAATGAAAAACTGTTTTTT. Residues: CASSRDRVNEKLFF.

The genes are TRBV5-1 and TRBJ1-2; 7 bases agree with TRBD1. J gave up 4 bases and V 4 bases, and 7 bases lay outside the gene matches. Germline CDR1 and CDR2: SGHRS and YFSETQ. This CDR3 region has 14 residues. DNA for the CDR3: TGCGCCAGCAGCCAGCAACAGGGGCCCTATGGCTACACCTTC. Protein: CASSQQQGPYGYTF.

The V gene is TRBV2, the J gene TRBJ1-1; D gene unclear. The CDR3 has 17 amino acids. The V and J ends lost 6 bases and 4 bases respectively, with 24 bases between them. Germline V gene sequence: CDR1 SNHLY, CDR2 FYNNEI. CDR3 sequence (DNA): TGTGCCAGCAGCCTGAAGACAAGGTCCCCCAAGGTCACTGAAGCTTTCTTT. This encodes CASSLKTRSPKVTEAFF.

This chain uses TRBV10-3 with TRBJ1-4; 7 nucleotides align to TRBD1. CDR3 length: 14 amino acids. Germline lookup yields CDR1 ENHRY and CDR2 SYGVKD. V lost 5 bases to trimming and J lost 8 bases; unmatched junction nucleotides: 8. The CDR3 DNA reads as TGTGCCATCAGTAAGGACAGGATTGAGGAAAAACTGTTTTTT. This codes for CAISKDRIEEKLFF.